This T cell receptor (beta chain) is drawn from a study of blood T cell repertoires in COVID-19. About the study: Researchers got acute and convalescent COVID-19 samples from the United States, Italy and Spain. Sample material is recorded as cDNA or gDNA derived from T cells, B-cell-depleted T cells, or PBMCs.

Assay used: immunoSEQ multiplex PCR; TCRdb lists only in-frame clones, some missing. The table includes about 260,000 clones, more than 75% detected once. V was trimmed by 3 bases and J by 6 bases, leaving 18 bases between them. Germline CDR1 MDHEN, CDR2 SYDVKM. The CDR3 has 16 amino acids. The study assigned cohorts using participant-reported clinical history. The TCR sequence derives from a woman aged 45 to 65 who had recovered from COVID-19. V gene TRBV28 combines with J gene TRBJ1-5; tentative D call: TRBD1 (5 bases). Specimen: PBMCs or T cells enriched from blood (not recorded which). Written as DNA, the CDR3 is TGTGCCAGCAGTTTCCGCGGCTTCCGCACAGGTCAGCCCCAGCATTTT. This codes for CASSFRGFRTGQPQHF.